The clone carrying this TCR beta chain showed up just once. These data originate in a study of T cell changes during pregnancy in multiple sclerosis. Using immunoSEQ multiplex PCR, the repertoire was profiled, and TCRdb retains in-frame clones only, with some absent. The data hold about 50,000 clones, with approximately 91% observed a single time. This clonotype was sampled from a female donor with multiple sclerosis, enrolled in a pregnancy study. The specimen comprised CD4+ T cells from peripheral blood mononuclear cells, sampled in the second trimester of pregnancy.

In DNA, the CDR3 is TGTGCCAGCAGGGTCACAGGGGGCTCTGACTATGGCTACACCTTC. The encoded protein is CASRVTGGSDYGYTF. The chain uses TRBV6-1 and TRBJ1-2, with TRBD1 matching 9 bases. The CDR3 runs to 15 residues. J was trimmed by 3 bases and V by 6 bases; bases with no gene match: 8. The germline gives CDR1 MNHNS, CDR2 SASEGT.